Detailed here is one T cell receptor (beta chain). Its antigen is unidentified. The data originate from a study of blood T cells in healthy people across ages. Findings and caveats of the study: A greater number of naive CD4+ cells and higher diversity distinguished long-lived donors from aged donors. In these data, TCR beta diversity tracked strongly with naive T cell percentage. Per-million-T-cell TCR beta diversity fell roughly linearly with age.

The germline V gene encodes CDR1 SNHLY and CDR2 FYNNEI. CDR3 length equals 15 residues. Trimming cost V 6 bases and J 1 base, with 14 bases left between them. For the second PCR, which ran for about 7 to 11 cycles, a sample-barcoded 5' primer and a J-beta primer mix were used. All cDNA molecules were each tagged by a template-switch adaptor with 12 random nucleotides. TCRdb re-called the 5' RACE reads with MiXCR, one entry per CDR3 protein. The sample has hundreds of thousands of distinct CDR3 sequences; about 62% are singletons. This rearrangement joins TRBV2 to TRBJ2-3, with a weak D call TRBD1 (5 bases). The TCR was taken from a man in his thirties or forties in good health. The specimen was blood. The DNA for the CDR3 is TGTGCCAGCAGCCTGTCCAGGGCGGGCACAGATACGCAGTATTTT. As protein: CASSLSRAGTDTQYF.